The next 28 T cell receptor beta chains were all read from a single sample in a study of CD8+CD57+ T cells in acquired aplastic anemia. Sequencing was done on patients that had shown CD8+CD57+ cell expansion by flow cytometry. TCR beta VDJ combinations and CDR3 sequences were profiled from genomic DNA. TCRdb redid the calling of the reads with MiXCR, one entry per CDR3 protein. The sample includes 260,000 or so distinct CDR3 sequences, 65% to 90% of them seen just once. The sequencing input was sorted CD4+, CD8+, or CD8+CD57+ T cells (not recorded which) from PBMCs. The source is a human donor with aplastic anemia.

This clonotype was recorded once. The rearrangement uses TRBV11-3 and TRBJ1-1; 7 nucleotides match TRBD1. The CDR3 is 16 residues long. Germline CDR1 SGHNT, CDR2 YENEEA. V dropped 0 bases and J dropped 14; count of bases not matched to a gene: 18. This CDR3 is CASSLDLTGTTKASFF. The CDR3 nucleotides read TGTGCCAGCAGCTTAGATCTGACAGGGACCACTAAAGCATCCTTCTTT.

The rearrangement joins TRBV7-8 to TRBJ2-3, with a possible D match to TRBD2 (6 bases). Deletions cut 2 bases from V and 1 base from J, with 22 bases between. The V gene's germline CDR1 is SGHVS and CDR2 FQNEAQ. The CDR3 extends over 19 amino acids. The CDR3 reads CASSLTGARDTQCTDTQYF. CDR3 sequence (DNA): TGTGCCAGCAGCTTAACGGGAGCTCGCGATACGCAGTGCACAGATACGCAGTATTTT. Based on the CDR3 plus reference TRBV7-8 and TRBJ2-3, the full variable domain is GAGVSQSPRYKVAKRGQDVALRCDPISGHVSLFWYQQALGQGPEFLTYFQNEAQLDKSGLPSDRFFAERPEGSVSTLKIQRTQQEDSAVYLCASSLTGARDTQCTDTQYFGPGTRLTVL.

The chain combines TRBV11-2 with TRBJ1-5; perhaps TRBD1 as D (6 bases). Trimming took 5 bases from V and 4 from J, leaving 18 bases between them. Looked up from germline, CDR1 is SGHAT and CDR2 is FQNNGV. The CDR3 totals 16 residues. CDR3 amino acids: CASSPWVQGKNQPQHF. CDR3 DNA: TGTGCCAGCAGCCCGTGGGTACAGGGTAAAAATCAGCCCCAGCATTTT.

The chain employs TRBV7-9 and TRBJ1-1, with D perhaps TRBD1 (5 bases). CDR1 and CDR2 (germline): SEHNR, FQNEAQ (reference sequence). V lost 3 bases, J lost 3 bases, and 14 bases lay in between. The CDR3 has 15 amino acids. CDR3 sequence reads: CASSFEIRGDTEAFF. The CDR3 DNA follows: TGTGCCAGCAGCTTTGAAATAAGAGGGGACACTGAAGCTTTCTTT.

Remarks on this clonotype: A junction boundary mismatches the germline segment, possibly from a read error. The chain combines TRBV15 with TRBJ2-2; TRBD1 matches at 8 bases. Germline V gene sequence: CDR1 LNHNV, CDR2 YYDKDF (reference sequence). CDR3 length equals 13 residues. The CDR3 nucleotides read TGTGCCACCAGCATGACAGGGGCCGAAGAACTGCTTTTT. It encodes CATSMTGAEELLF.

The CDR3, as DNA: TGTGCCAGCAGCTACGTGGGGGAGGGGGATGAGCAGTTCTTC. Protein sequence: CASSYVGEGDEQFF. This rearrangement joins TRBV7-3 to TRBJ2-1; a weak D match, TRBD2 (7 bases). CDR3 length: 14 amino acids. V dropped 4 bases and J dropped 8 bases, with 15 bases sitting between them. Germline CDR1 is SGHTA and CDR2 is FQGTGA.

The CDR3 region has the DNA TGTGCCACCACCTCCCCGACTAGCGGAGCCTACAATGAGCAGTTCTTC. Translating gives CATTSPTSGAYNEQFF. This chain connects TRBV24-1 to TRBJ2-1; 9 positions match TRBD2. J was trimmed by 2 bases and V by 8 bases; bases with no gene match: 9. In germline, CDR1 is KGHDR, CDR2 SFDVKD. The CDR3 has 16 residues.

A remark on this clonotype: The CDR3 carries no conserved terminal phenylalanine or tryptophan, so it likely arises from a read error. Because the CDR3's place on the DNA is in doubt, the DNA is left out and the CDR3 is given as listed by TCRdb. The chain carries TRBV9 and TRBJ1-6. Germline assignment: CDR1 SGDLS and CDR2 YYNGEE. The CDR3 has 13 amino acids, counting both end residues. CDR3 loop: CASSGEAGYTGEL.

Remarks on this clonotype: The junction does not match germline at one end; this may be a read error. The rearrangement joins TRBV7-6 to TRBJ2-3; D remains ambiguous. CDR1 SGHVS and CDR2 FNYEAQ come from the germline V gene. The CDR3 totals 14 residues. CDR3 amino acids: CASSLAHGPKTTHF. In DNA form, the CDR3 reads TGTGCCAGCAGCTTAGCCCACGGGCCAAAAACGACCCATTTT.

As for this clonotype: No conserved phenylalanine or tryptophan ends this CDR3, so it is likely a read error. Because the CDR3's place on the DNA is in doubt, the DNA is left out and the CDR3 is given as listed by TCRdb. The chain recombines TRBV7-8 with TRBJ1-2; the table's D gene call, TRBD1, was not cross checked with the DNA. The CDR3 length is 13 residues, termini included. Per the germline V gene, CDR1 is SGHVS and CDR2 is FQNEAQ. This CDR3 reads CASSLGVGPDTQY.

The sample holds a few counts of this clonotype. V usage is TRBV2 and J usage is TRBJ1-5; TRBD1 is a possible D gene (6 bases). CDR1 SNHLY and CDR2 FYNNEI come from the germline V gene. The CDR3 sequence is 14 residues long. The ends were cut back, 6 bases at V and 9 bases at J, with 18 bases in the middle. The CDR3 loop is CASSGTGWVAPQHF. In DNA form, the CDR3 reads TGTGCCAGCAGCGGAACAGGGTGGGTGGCGCCCCAGCATTTT.

Regarding this clonotype: This likely comes from a read error, as the CDR3 has no conserved phenylalanine or tryptophan at its end. The DNA is omitted, as the CDR3 cannot be located on it reliably, and the CDR3 follows TCRdb's listing. This chain connects TRBV9 to TRBJ2-5; the D segment call TRBD1 is taken from the table without a DNA check. Ends included, the CDR3 has 14 residues. Germline V gene data show CDR1 as SGDLS and CDR2 as YYNGEE. CDR3 residues: CATSGGSRQGTNTY.

With regard to this clonotype: It is likely a read error, because the conserved phenylalanine at the end of the CDR3 is missing. It is unclear where the CDR3 begins or ends on the DNA, so no DNA is shown, and the CDR3 is as TCRdb lists it. The chain couples TRBV15 to TRBJ2-5; TRBD2, as called in the table, went unchecked against the DNA. The CDR3 contains 13 residues when both ends are counted. Germline CDR1 reads LNHNV; CDR2 reads YYDKDF (reference sequence). CDR3 loop: CATSRVARETKYY.

Remarks on this clonotype: One end of the junction is discordant with germline, which a read error may explain. V and J are TRBV9 and TRBJ2-2, with D possibly TRBD1 on 5 matching bases. In germline, CDR1 is SGDLS, CDR2 YYNGEE. This CDR3 has 14 residues. CDR3 protein: CASSLGVSRNQPLF. In nucleotides, the CDR3 is TGTGCCAGCAGCTTAGGGGTCTCGAGAAATCAGCCCCTTTTT.

Worth noting for this clonotype: This CDR3 fails to terminate in the conserved phenylalanine or tryptophan, so it likely reflects a read error. The DNA is left out, because the CDR3 cannot be placed on it with certainty; the CDR3 is given as TCRdb lists it. This chain links TRBV7-8 with TRBJ2-1; the DNA was not compared with TRBD2, the D call given in the table. CDR1 SGHVS and CDR2 FQNEAQ come from the germline V gene. The CDR3 extends over 16 residues, inclusive of both ends. CDR3: CASSLAGGPGRQYFGP.

This clonotype was seen a single time. A read error may produce the germline difference seen at one junction end. The chain links TRBV7-2 to TRBJ1-1; TRBD1 agrees at 7 bases. CDR1 SGHTA and CDR2 FQGNSA come from the germline V gene. This CDR3 is 14 amino acids long. The CDR3 reads CASSISMRGRQSAF. The DNA for the CDR3 is TGTGCCAGCAGCATAAGTATGAGGGGGCGGCAATCAGCCTTT.

The chain combines TRBV20-1 with TRBJ1-5; unclear D gene. The germline V gene has CDR1 DFQATT and CDR2 SNEGSKA (reference sequence). The CDR3 length is 12 residues. The ends were cut back, 6 bases at V and 0 bases at J, with 6 bases in the middle. CDR3 residues: CSAEYSNQPQHF. The CDR3 DNA reads as TGCAGTGCAGAGTATAGCAATCAGCCCCAGCATTTT.

On this clonotype itself: The germline gene is not matched at one end of the junction; a read error may be the cause. The chain employs TRBV9 and TRBJ1-5, with a weak D call TRBD1 (6 bases). Germline values: CDR1 SGDLS, CDR2 YYNGEE. The CDR3 runs 13 residues. CDR3 protein: CASSDTGTRHQPF. The CDR3 bases are TGTGCCAGCAGCGATACAGGGACTCGGCATCAGCCTTTT. The entire variable domain, with the rest obtained from reference TRBV9 and TRBJ1-5, is as follows: DSGVTQTPKHLITATGQRVTLRCSPRSGDLSVYWYQQSLDQGLQFLIQYYNGEERAKGNILERFSAQQFPDLHSELNLSSLELGDSALYFCASSDTGTRHQPFGDGTRLSIL.

By sample fraction, this clonotype is medium-sized (0.01 to 0.1%). The chain has TRBV20-1 and TRBJ2-1; 14 bases fit TRBD2. V lost 3 bases, J lost 10 bases, and 8 bases stayed unmatched. Germline values: CDR1 DFQATT, CDR2 SNEGSKA (reference sequence). The CDR3 is 15 residues long. Written as DNA, the CDR3 is TGCAGTGCTAGCTCGACTAGCGGGAGGGCGGGAGAGCAGTTCTTC. Translation: CSASSTSGRAGEQFF.

CDR3 bases: TGTGCCAGCAGCTTAGCTTCCTCACCCCTCCACTTT. Its translation: CASSLASSPLHF. The gene calls are TRBV7-9 and TRBJ1-6, with unresolved D. This CDR3 is built from 12 residues. Germline V gene sequence: CDR1 SEHNR, CDR2 FQNEAQ (reference sequence). The V gene lost 0 bases and the J gene lost 10 bases, with 4 bases spanning the gap. Filled out from reference TRBV7-9 and TRBJ1-6, the complete variable domain reads DTGVSQNPRHKITKRGQNVTFRCDPISEHNRLYWYRQTLGQGPEFLTYFQNEAQLEKSRLLSDRFSAERPKGSFSTLEIQRTEQGDSAMYLCASSLASSPLHFGNGTRLTVT.

Comments on this clonotype: Germline is not matched at one junction end, which may reflect a read error. The V call is TRBV7-2, the J call TRBJ2-6; weak D call: TRBD2 (6 bases). Germline assignment: CDR1 SGHTA and CDR2 FQGNSA. This CDR3 is 16 amino acids long. In DNA form, the CDR3 reads TGTGCCAGCAGCTTGGGAGGAAGTAATGCACCCCTCCACCTGACCTTC. It is translated as CASSLGGSNAPLHLTF.

Concerning this clonotype itself: An end of the junction does not agree with germline; a read error may underlie this. The chain combines TRBV7-3 with TRBJ2-5; D gene uncertain. CDR3 length equals 15 residues. Germline V CDR1 and CDR2: SGHTA, FQGTGA. The CDR3 protein is CASSPWANWRETEYF. The CDR3 DNA is TGTGCCAGCAGCCCATGGGCGAATTGGCGAGAGACCGAGTACTTC.

This clonotype occurred a few times. Without the conserved terminal phenylalanine or tryptophan, this CDR3 likely stems from a read error. The DNA is left out, because the CDR3 cannot be placed on it with certainty; the CDR3 is given as TCRdb lists it. This chain uses TRBV9 with TRBJ1-2; the table's D call, TRBD1, has no DNA check behind it. A total of 13 residues make up the CDR3, ends included. The germline V gene encodes CDR1 SGDLS and CDR2 YYNGEE. The CDR3 sequence: CASGTGGEKLFFV.

The genes are TRBV11-1 and TRBJ1-6, with unresolved D. V dropped 1 base and J dropped 10 bases, with 14 bases sitting between them. The germline gives CDR1 SGHAT, CDR2 FQDESV (reference sequence). The CDR3 is made up of 15 amino acids. In nucleotides, the CDR3 is TGTGCCAGCAGCTTAGTTCCGGAGAGGAGCTCACCCCTCCACTTT. Amino acid sequence: CASSLVPERSSPLHF.

With respect to this clonotype: Because it lacks the conserved phenylalanine or tryptophan at the end, this CDR3 is likely a read error. Because the CDR3's place on the DNA is in doubt, the DNA is left out and the CDR3 is given as listed by TCRdb. The chain couples TRBV2 to TRBJ2-1; the table's D call of TRBD1 was not tested on the DNA. The CDR3 length is 16 residues, termini included. Looked up from germline, CDR1 is SNHLY and CDR2 is FYNNEI. The CDR3 sequence is CASGDGGTDTQYFEPC.

On this clonotype: Lacking the conserved final phenylalanine or tryptophan, this CDR3 likely reflects a read error. The DNA is omitted, as the CDR3 cannot be located on it reliably, and the CDR3 follows TCRdb's listing. This chain links TRBV7-3 with TRBJ2-1; the D call in the table, TRBD1, was not verified against the DNA. CDR1 is SGHTA, CDR2 FQGTGA, per germline. The CDR3 adds up to 13 amino acids, both ends counted. This CDR3 is CASSQGGTCEESQ.

In regard to this clonotype: This likely comes from a read error, as the CDR3 has no conserved phenylalanine or tryptophan at its end. No DNA is shown, since the ends of the CDR3 on it are uncertain; the CDR3 is the one TCRdb lists. The chain links TRBV7-2 to TRBJ1-2; the table's TRBD1 call for D was not verified on the DNA. The germline CDR1 and CDR2 sequences are SGHTA and FQGNSA. The CDR3 contains 13 residues when both ends are counted. The CDR3 loop reads CASSSGKGSNYSY.

For this clonotype: Since the CDR3 does not end with the conserved phenylalanine or tryptophan, this likely comes from a read error. The chain couples TRBV2 to TRBJ2-5; D is uncertain. V was shortened by 8 bases and J by 11 bases, with 30 bases between the two germline ends. The CDR3 consists of 16 residues. Germline V CDR1 and CDR2: SNHLY, FYNNEI. The CDR3 here is CASGAAGTDTQYFQYV. The CDR3 DNA sequence: TGTGCCAGCGGTGCCGCCGGCACGGATACGCAGTATTTTCAGTACGTC.